These 24 T cell receptor beta chains share one sample of origin, sequenced in a study of graft-versus-host responses after intestinal transplantation. No antigen has been identified for these receptors. TCRdb's table, derived via immunoSEQ multiplex PCR, lists solely in-frame clones and lacks some. The sample has some 150,000 clones, 80% to 95% seen once; the top ten hold approximately 0.2%. This material consisted of unstimulated CD4+ T cells sorted from spleen or lymph node cells, taken before intestinal transplant. The source of these receptors is a human donor who received an intestinal transplant.

The chain links TRBV29-1 to TRBJ2-5, with no clear D. V was shortened by 4 bases and J by 2 bases, with 11 bases between the two germline ends. There are 13 residues in the CDR3. Germline CDR1 reads SQVTM; CDR2 reads ANQGSEA. This CDR3 is CSVVGGIQETQYF. In DNA form, the CDR3 reads TGCAGCGTTGTTGGTGGGATTCAAGAGACCCAGTACTTC.

This chain joins TRBV2 and TRBJ1-6; no clear D gene. Germline CDR1 SNHLY, CDR2 FYNNEI. V shed 6 bases and J shed 7 bases, with 16 bases lying between them. This CDR3 region has 15 residues. The CDR3: CASSPEGGENSPLHF. Written as DNA, the CDR3 is TGTGCCAGCAGCCCAGAGGGTGGGGAAAATTCACCCCTCCACTTT.

The chain employs TRBV19 and TRBJ1-2; TRBD1 matches 10 bases. In germline, CDR1 is LNHDA, CDR2 SQIVND (reference sequence). V lost 6 bases to trimming and J lost 8 bases; unmatched junction nucleotides: 15. The CDR3 runs 16 residues. The CDR3 DNA follows: TGTGCCAGTAGGCTCGAACCGGGACAGGGGACGGGGGGCTACACCTTC. Protein product: CASRLEPGQGTGGYTF.

V usage is TRBV27 and J usage is TRBJ2-5; 14 bases map to TRBD2. J gave up 0 bases and V 6 bases, and 9 bases lay outside the gene matches. From germline, CDR1 is MNHEY and CDR2 SMNVEV (reference sequence). The CDR3 contains 18 residues. The CDR3 sequence is CASSLEGLAGVNQETQYF. The CDR3 nucleotides are TGTGCCAGCAGCCTCGAGGGACTAGCGGGAGTCAACCAAGAGACCCAGTACTTC.

The chain is built from TRBV6-1 and TRBJ2-7; 8 bases fit TRBD1. The CDR3 totals 15 residues. Germline V gene sequence: CDR1 MNHNS, CDR2 SASEGT. V gave up 1 base and J gave up 3 bases; unmatched junction bases: 5. The CDR3 is CASSEVVGQGYEQYF. CDR3 sequence (DNA): TGTGCCAGCAGTGAAGTGGTAGGACAGGGCTACGAGCAGTACTTC.

J is TRBJ2-1 and V is TRBV18; D might be TRBD2 (5 bases). Per the germline V gene, CDR1 is KGHSH and CDR2 is LQKENI. With 3 bases removed from V and 4 bases from J, the gap between germline ends came to 13 bases. The CDR3 has 15 amino acids. The CDR3 DNA reads as TGTGCCAGCTCACCCCTAGCACTCGGGTACAATGAGCAGTTCTTC. It translates to CASSPLALGYNEQFF.

This rearrangement joins TRBV19 to TRBJ1-5; D perhaps matches TRBD1 (5 bases). V dropped 8 bases and J dropped 5 bases, with 13 bases sitting between them. The CDR3 has 13 amino acids. Germline V CDR1 and CDR2: LNHDA, SQIVND (reference sequence). The CDR3 here is CASLAGRYQPQHF. CDR3 nucleotide sequence: TGTGCCAGTTTGGCAGGGAGATATCAGCCCCAGCATTTT.

J is TRBJ2-7 and V is TRBV28, with D tentatively TRBD2 (6 bases). The CDR3 is made up of 14 amino acids. Trimming pared 0 bases from V and 5 bases from J, leaving 11 bases between. Looked up from germline, CDR1 is MDHEN and CDR2 is SYDVKM. CDR3 sequence reads: CASSLWGREDEQYF. The CDR3 region has the DNA TGTGCCAGCAGTTTATGGGGCAGGGAGGACGAGCAGTACTTC.

The rearrangement joins TRBV2 to TRBJ2-7; 7 bases agree with TRBD2. The CDR3 runs to 14 residues. V shed 5 bases, J shed 12 bases, and the junction held 16 bases outside the gene matches. Looked up from germline, CDR1 is SNHLY and CDR2 is FYNNEI. The CDR3 loop reads CASSPGGRGPLAYF. The CDR3 DNA reads TGTGCCAGCAGTCCTGGCGGGAGAGGGCCCCTTGCGTACTTC.

The chain has TRBV11-3 and TRBJ2-7; 9 bases fit TRBD1. Germline V gene lookup returns CDR1 SGHNT and CDR2 YENEEA. The CDR3 is 13 residues long. Trimming removed 5 bases from V and 4 bases from J; junction bases left unmatched: 3. This CDR3 is CASSVGQGYEQYF. CDR3 coding DNA: TGTGCCAGCAGCGTTGGACAGGGGTACGAGCAGTACTTC. Supplemented by reference TRBV11-3 and TRBJ2-7, the full variable domain reads EAGVVQSPRYKIIEKKQPVAFWCNPISGHNTLYWYLQNLGQGPELLIRYENEEAVDDSQLPKDRFSAERLKGVDSTLKIQPAELGDSAVYLCASSVGQGYEQYFGPGTRLTVT.

V and J are TRBV28 and TRBJ1-1; TRBD1 aligns across 10 bases. The CDR3 spans 16 residues. J was trimmed by 2 bases and V by 5 bases; bases with no gene match: 8. Germline assignment: CDR1 MDHEN and CDR2 SYDVKM. The CDR3 here is CASSIPGQGRNTEAFF. The DNA for the CDR3 is TGTGCCAGCAGTATACCGGGACAGGGGAGAAACACTGAAGCTTTCTTT.

This clone appeared a few times. The genes are TRBV7-8 and TRBJ2-7, with D unclear. CDR1 is SGHVS and CDR2 is FQNEAQ in the germline V gene. V was pared by 3 bases and J by 1 base, with 7 bases between. The CDR3 is made up of 13 amino acids. The CDR3 here is CASSLSRSYEQYF. Written as DNA, the CDR3 is TGTGCCAGCAGCTTGTCCCGATCCTACGAGCAGTACTTC.

J is TRBJ2-3 and V is TRBV28; D remains unclear. Trimming stripped 4 bases from V and 3 bases from J, with 11 bases between. The V gene's germline CDR1 is MDHEN and CDR2 SYDVKM. The CDR3 runs to 14 residues. In DNA form, the CDR3 reads TGTGCCAGCAGTTCCGTGTGGGGTACAGATACGCAGTATTTT. As protein: CASSSVWGTDTQYF.

J is TRBJ2-1 and V is TRBV25-1; 11 bases fit TRBD2. The CDR3 has 17 amino acids. Germline trimming cut 5 bases from V and 1 base from J; bases unmatched to any gene: 7. CDR1 and CDR2 (germline): MGHDK, SYGVNS. The CDR3 loop is CASSPYLAGGSYNEQFF. DNA of the CDR3: TGTGCCAGCAGTCCCTATCTAGCGGGAGGTTCCTACAATGAGCAGTTCTTC. The entire variable domain, with the rest obtained from reference TRBV25-1 and TRBJ2-1, is as follows: EADIYQTPRYLVIGTGKKITLECSQTMGHDKMYWYQQDPGMELHLIHYSYGVNSTEKGDLSSESTVSRIRTEHFPLTLESARPSHTSQYLCASSPYLAGGSYNEQFFGPGTRLTVL.

This clone was observed a single time. The rearrangement joins TRBV19 to TRBJ2-7; 8 positions agree with TRBD1. CDR1 and CDR2 from the germline V gene are LNHDA and SQIVND (reference sequence). The CDR3 has 16 amino acids. V trimming: 4 bases; J trimming: 2 bases; junction bases outside the gene matches: 10. The CDR3 sequence: CASSTDRDRSTYEQYF. DNA of the CDR3: TGTGCCAGTAGTACAGACCGGGACAGGTCTACCTACGAGCAGTACTTC.

This chain links TRBV21-1 with TRBJ1-4; TRBD1, the D gene given by the table, was not confirmed from the DNA. TRBV21-1 is marked as a pseudogene. CDR3 length: 17 residues. CDR3 in amino acids: CASSKAVQGGRNEKLFF. The CDR3 region has the DNA TGTGCCAGCAGCAAAGCGGTACAGGGCGGTCGAAATGAAAAACTGTTTTTT.

This clone was detected only once. This chain joins TRBV18 and TRBJ1-2; TRBD1 matches at 12 bases. J gave up 5 bases and V 5 bases, and 9 bases lay outside the gene matches. From germline, CDR1 is KGHSH and CDR2 LQKENI. The CDR3 has 16 residues. The CDR3 DNA reads TGTGCCAGCTCAGACAGAACGGGACAGGGGGCATATGGCTACACCTTC. Its protein product is CASSDRTGQGAYGYTF.

A word on this clone: At one of its ends the junction is not consistent with the germline gene, which may arise from a read error. The chain uses TRBV5-1 and TRBJ2-6; D may be TRBD1 (5 bases). The CDR3 is 15 residues long. In germline, CDR1 is SGHRS, CDR2 YFSETQ. The CDR3 sequence: CASSSSPSGANVLAF. CDR3 in DNA: TGCGCCAGCAGCTCCAGTCCCTCTGGGGCCAACGTCCTGGCTTTC.

The chain recombines TRBV7-7 with TRBJ2-5, with a weak D call TRBD2 (6 bases). The V end lost 3 bases, the J end lost 2 bases, and 7 bases lay between the germline ends. Germline-derived CDR1 and CDR2 are SSHAT and FNYEAQ (reference sequence). The CDR3 is 13 residues long. CDR3 coding DNA: TGTGCCAGCAGCTTGGGACTTCAAGAGACCCAGTACTTC. Residues: CASSLGLQETQYF.

The table lists this clone with a few counts. The chain links TRBV10-3 to TRBJ1-1; unclear D gene. The CDR3 is 13 residues long. Germline lookup yields CDR1 ENHRY and CDR2 SYGVKD. V dropped 7 bases and J dropped 0 bases, with 9 bases sitting between them. CDR3 nucleotide sequence: TGTGCCATCAATCAAGCTATGAACACTGAAGCTTTCTTT. Protein product: CAINQAMNTEAFF.

The J gene is TRBJ1-5, the V gene TRBV7-5; the DNA was not used to check the table's D call, TRBD1. TRBV7-5 represents a pseudogene. CDR3 length: 16 amino acids. CDR3 sequence: CVRSSSSDSPDQPQHF. DNA of the CDR3: TGTGTCAGAAGCTCCTCTTCGGACAGTCCCGATCAGCCCCAGCATTTT.

This clone appeared once. CDR3 region: CASGIGQTPYEQYF. CDR3 DNA: TGCGCCAGCGGAATAGGACAGACTCCCTACGAGCAGTACTTC. The chain is built from TRBV5-1 and TRBJ2-7; a possible D gene is TRBD1 (6 bases). CDR1 and CDR2 from the germline V gene are SGHRS and YFSETQ. V lost 7 bases to trimming and J lost 2 bases, with 16 bases between them. The CDR3 contains 14 residues. Drawing the rest from reference TRBV5-1 and TRBJ2-7, the complete variable domain is KAGVTQTPRYLIKTRGQQVTLSCSPISGHRSVSWYQQTPGQGLQFLFEYFSETQRNKGNFPGRFSGRQFSNSRSEMNVSTLELGDSALYLCASGIGQTPYEQYFGPGTRLTVT.

This chain links TRBV28 with TRBJ1-5; 7 nucleotides match TRBD1. CDR1 and CDR2 (germline): MDHEN, SYDVKM. The CDR3 is 16 residues long. V lost 2 bases, J lost 7 bases, and 11 bases stayed unmatched. The CDR3 bases are TGTGCCAGCAGTTTAGGACCGGGACAGCCGTACCAGCCCCAGCATTTT. This gives the protein CASSLGPGQPYQPQHF.

The chain couples TRBV7-6 to TRBJ1-2; 10 bases are a match to TRBD1. The CDR3 length is 14 residues. V shed 2 bases, J shed 8 bases, and the junction held 5 bases outside the gene matches. The germline gives CDR1 SGHVS, CDR2 FNYEAQ. The CDR3: CASSLTGTGVGYTF. CDR3 coding DNA: TGTGCCAGCAGCTTAACGGGGACAGGGGTCGGCTACACCTTC.